This TCR beta chain was sequenced for a study of immune reconstitution after stem cell transplant in scleroderma. This clonotype was seen many times. TCRdb recomputed calls from the RT-PCR reads with MiXCR, one row per CDR3 protein. The sample lists under 2,500 distinct CDR3 sequences, 11% occurring once. Sample acquisition took place before or after autologous hematopoietic stem cell transplantation (not recorded which). This receptor was taken from a female donor with systemic sclerosis.

The CDR3 DNA reads TGCAGTGCTACCCCCCTCGCGCGCGAGACCCAGTACTTC. Protein product: CSATPLARETQYF. This sequence joins TRBV20-1 and TRBJ2-5; no reliable D call. The V end was cut by 4 bases, the J end by 5 bases, with 14 bases between. Germline V gene data show CDR1 as DFQATT and CDR2 as SNEGSKA (reference sequence). CDR3 length equals 13 residues.